The T cell receptor beta chain described here comes from a study of regulatory T cells in long-lasting Graves disease. In building TCR beta libraries, iRepertoire HTBI primers were used together with Arm-PCR of CDR3 regions. TCRdb analysed the multiplex PCR reads with MiXCR anew, one entry per CDR3 protein. Seen here are roughly 610,000 distinct CDR3 sequences, 15% to 20% observed once, and the top ten hold more than 10%. Time point specified: newly diagnosed GD, antithyroid drugs for less than 3 months. PBMC-extracted RNA yielded the TCR library. It was by American Thyroid Association guidelines that Graves' disease was diagnosed. Germline loops: CDR1 SEHNR, CDR2 FQNEAQ (reference sequence). CDR3 length: 16 residues. Unmatched junction bases numbered 14, after V lost 5 bases and J lost 7 bases. The data were also submitted as part of a second study, on T cells in Graves' hyperthyroidism and ophthalmopathy. That publication notes: HTBI primers were used for first-round RT-PCR of the TCR CDR3.

The source material was peripheral blood mononuclear cells (PBMCs), sampled at new diagnosis, from a patient treated with antithyroid drugs. The clonotype comes from a man in his late teens or twenties with Graves disease. V and J are TRBV7-9 and TRBJ2-1, with TRBD2 identical over 7 bases. The CDR3 is CASSEPMGGRQNEQFF. The CDR3 DNA sequence: TGTGCCAGCAGCGAACCTATGGGCGGGAGACAGAATGAGCAGTTCTTC.